Presented here are 25 T cell receptor beta chains from one specimen sequenced in a study of T cells in Graves' hyperthyroidism and ophthalmopathy. TCR beta CDR3 regions were amplified from RNA. Primed by the HTBI set, a first-round RT-PCR was run on the TCR CDR3. TCRdb reprocessed the multiplex PCR reads via MiXCR and lists one record per CDR3 protein. The sample lists a few hundred thousand distinct CDR3 sequences, 16% occurring once. Specimen: blood. Receptors were obtained from a woman aged 40-49 years with Graves' ophthalmopathy.

The table lists this clonotype with many counts. The J gene is TRBJ1-1, the V gene TRBV3-1; D not resolved. This CDR3 is built from 13 residues. The V end lost 4 bases, the J end lost 7 bases, and 13 bases lay between the germline ends. The germline V gene has CDR1 LGHDT and CDR2 YNNKEL (reference sequence). CDR3 DNA sequence: TGTGCCAGCAGCCGCCGGGGAGGGAGTGAAGCTTTCTTT. Its protein is CASSRRGGSEAFF. The full variable domain, with the rest looked up from reference TRBV3-1 and TRBJ1-1, is DTAVSQTPKYLVTQMGNDKSIKCEQNLGHDTMYWYKQDSKKFLKIMFSYNNKELIINETVPNRFSPKSPDKAHLNLHINSLELGDSAVYFCASSRRGGSEAFFGQGTRLTVV.

This clonotype was counted only a few times. V is TRBV18 and J is TRBJ2-3; 13 nucleotides align to TRBD2. The CDR3 sequence is 19 residues long. Germline trimming cut 2 bases from V and 2 bases from J; bases unmatched to any gene: 10. CDR1 is KGHSH, CDR2 LQKENI, per germline. As DNA, the CDR3 is TGTGCCAGCTCACCATACTTGACTAGCGGGGGGACTGACACAGATACGCAGTATTTT. It is translated as CASSPYLTSGGTDTDTQYF.

This clonotype was recorded at least ten times. The V gene is TRBV27, the J gene TRBJ2-5; no firm D call. The V end was cut by 5 bases, the J end by 0 bases, with 10 bases between. The CDR3 runs to 14 residues. The germline CDR1 and CDR2 sequences are MNHEY and SMNVEV (reference sequence). The chain's CDR3 is CASSPESYQETQYF. The CDR3 DNA is TGTGCCAGCAGTCCAGAATCATACCAAGAGACCCAGTACTTC.

This clonotype has just a few counts. The chain joins TRBV30 to TRBJ2-1; unclear D gene. CDR3 length: 16 amino acids. Looked up from germline, CDR1 is GTSNPN and CDR2 is SVGIG (reference sequence). Trimming left V 0 bases short and J 0 bases short, with 12 bases between. CDR3 sequence reads: CAWSVPGPSSYNEQFF. The CDR3 region has the DNA TGTGCCTGGAGTGTACCCGGGCCGAGCTCCTACAATGAGCAGTTCTTC.

This clonotype was observed many times. The rearrangement links TRBV5-1 to TRBJ1-2; D not resolved. The germline V gene encodes CDR1 SGHRS and CDR2 YFSETQ. The CDR3 is 11 amino acids. Trimming removed 4 bases at V and 8 bases at J, with 9 bases between. Written as DNA, the CDR3 is TGCGCCAGCAGCGAAGGGAACGGCTACACCTTC. This encodes CASSEGNGYTF.

This clonotype was found a few times. The CDR3 protein is CSVARDNGEKLFF. The CDR3 bases are TGCAGCGTTGCCCGGGACAATGGTGAAAAACTGTTTTTT. V gene TRBV29-1 combines with J gene TRBJ1-4; possibly TRBD1 for D (6 bases). From germline, CDR1 is SQVTM and CDR2 ANQGSEA. The CDR3 has 13 residues. V gave up 4 bases and J gave up 7 bases, with 13 bases separating them.

Regarding this clonotype: Since a much larger clone is just one base distant, this may be a read error. The V gene is TRBV20-1, the J gene TRBJ2-5; 10 bases align to TRBD1. Trimming at V came to 5 bases and at J to 5 bases, leaving 8 bases not matched to a gene. The CDR3 covers 14 residues. Germline V lookup: CDR1 DFQATT, CDR2 SNEGSKA (reference sequence). The chain's CDR3 is CSASRDRGGETQYF. CDR3 sequence (DNA): TGCAGTGCTTCCCGGGACAGGGGTGGTGAGACCCAGTACTTC.

This clonotype showed up just a few times. V gene TRBV28 combines with J gene TRBJ2-2; 7 nucleotides agree with TRBD1. From germline, CDR1 is MDHEN and CDR2 SYDVKM. Trimming cost V 7 bases and J 7 bases; bases outside gene matches: 6. The CDR3 totals 13 residues. DNA for the CDR3: TGTGCCAGCACCATTGGGGACAGCGGGGAGCTGTTTTTT. Protein sequence: CASTIGDSGELFF.

The V call is TRBV12-3 or TRBV12-4, the J call TRBJ2-1; 10 nucleotides match TRBD2. V lost 3 bases and J lost 0; bases outside the gene matches: 5. This CDR3 has 17 residues. In nucleotides, the CDR3 is TGTGCCAGCAGTTTTTCTAGCGGGAGTCTCTCCTACAATGAGCAGTTCTTC. It yields the protein CASSFSSGSLSYNEQFF.

This clonotype was recorded a few times. This rearrangement joins TRBV4-1 to TRBJ2-7; D gene uncertain. The CDR3 loop spans 13 amino acids. Looked up from germline, CDR1 is MGHRA and CDR2 is YSYEKL. V was clipped by 1 base and J by 3 bases, with 7 bases between them. This chain's CDR3 is CASSQGWDYEQYF. The CDR3 nucleotides read TGCGCCAGCAGCCAAGGCTGGGACTACGAGCAGTACTTC.

The V and J genes are TRBV2 and TRBJ2-7; D uncertain. V gave up 7 bases and J gave up 0 bases, with 7 bases separating them. The germline CDR1 and CDR2 sequences are SNHLY and FYNNEI. This CDR3 comprises 12 residues. The CDR3 DNA reads as TGTGCCAGCACCGTTGTCTCCTACGAGCAGTACTTC. Residues: CASTVVSYEQYF. The whole variable domain, filled in from reference TRBV2 and TRBJ2-7, reads EPEVTQTPSHQVTQMGQEVILRCVPISNHLYFYWYRQILGQKVEFLVSFYNNEISEKSEIFDDQFSVERPDGSNFTLKIRSTKLEDSAMYFCASTVVSYEQYFGPGTRLTVT.

This clonotype was seen at least ten times. The chain links TRBV6-2 or TRBV6-3 to TRBJ1-5; D gene ambiguous. This CDR3 comprises 14 residues. CDR1 MNHEY and CDR2 SVGEGT come from the germline V gene. Trimming removed 7 bases at V and 6 bases at J, with 16 bases between. Written as DNA, the CDR3 is TGTGCCAGCACCTCAGCGGGCCCCGGTCAGCCCCAGCATTTT. Its translation: CASTSAGPGQPQHF.

The chain employs TRBV28 and TRBJ2-3; TRBD1 matches 7 bases. This CDR3 comprises 16 residues. Unmatched junction bases numbered 9, after V lost 6 bases and J lost 0 bases. The germline CDR1 and CDR2 sequences are MDHEN and SYDVKM. The CDR3 here is CASRPAGTASTDTQYF. The CDR3 coding sequence is TGTGCCAGCAGACCTGCCGGGACAGCTAGCACAGATACGCAGTATTTT. Combining the CDR3 with reference TRBV28 and TRBJ2-3 gives the whole variable domain DVKVTQSSRYLVKRTGEKVFLECVQDMDHENMFWYRQDPGLGLRLIYFSYDVKMKEKGDIPEGYSVSREKKERFSLILESASTNQTSMYLCASRPAGTASTDTQYFGPGTRLTVL.

This clonotype has a handful of counts. The rearrangement joins TRBV20-1 to TRBJ2-3; 9 nucleotides agree with TRBD2. The V and J ends lost 6 bases and 6 bases, in that order; junction bases with no gene match: 19. The germline V gene has CDR1 DFQATT and CDR2 SNEGSKA (reference sequence). The CDR3 runs to 17 residues. CDR3 in amino acids: CSATGGGATYLADTQYF. In DNA form, the CDR3 reads TGCAGTGCCACCGGCGGGGGGGCCACTTATCTTGCGGATACGCAGTATTTT.

This clonotype appeared many times. The chain is built from TRBV28 and TRBJ2-1; 13 bases line up with TRBD2. Per the germline V gene, CDR1 is MDHEN and CDR2 is SYDVKM. Trimming took 9 bases from V and 8 from J; bases not matched to a gene: 4. This CDR3 comprises 13 residues. In DNA, the CDR3 is TGTGCCAGTGGGACTAGCGGGATCTATGAGCAGTTCTTC. Its protein is CASGTSGIYEQFF. Together with reference TRBV28 and TRBJ2-1, the CDR3 gives the full variable domain: DVKVTQSSRYLVKRTGEKVFLECVQDMDHENMFWYRQDPGLGLRLIYFSYDVKMKEKGDIPEGYSVSREKKERFSLILESASTNQTSMYLCASGTSGIYEQFFGPGTRLTVL.

The chain links TRBV2 to TRBJ1-1, with D possibly being TRBD1 (5 bases). Trimming removed 7 bases at V and 0 bases at J, with 15 bases between. This CDR3 has 15 amino acids. Germline V gene lookup returns CDR1 SNHLY and CDR2 FYNNEI. The CDR3 DNA reads TGTGCCAGCATCTTAGCGGGGGGGGTGAACACTGAAGCTTTCTTT. This codes for CASILAGGVNTEAFF.

On this clonotype itself: A much larger clone is a single base away; this may be a read error. The V gene is TRBV3-1, the J gene TRBJ2-3; 15 bases map to TRBD2. J lost 2 bases, V lost 4 bases, and 13 bases had no gene match. Germline CDR1 LGHDT, CDR2 YNNKEL (reference sequence). The CDR3 is 20 residues long. The DNA for the CDR3 is TGTGCCAGCAGCCTCGGGACTAGCGGGGGGCACTGGGGGAACACAGATACGCAGTATTTT. It encodes CASSLGTSGGHWGNTDTQYF.

This clonotype has just one count. V is TRBV6-5 and J is TRBJ2-3, with D tentatively TRBD2 (5 bases). CDR1 is MNHEY, CDR2 SVGAGI, per germline. Trimming pared 2 bases from V and 4 bases from J, leaving 7 bases between. The CDR3 runs 13 residues. Here the CDR3 reads CASSYGRADTQYF. For the CDR3, the DNA is TGTGCCAGCAGTTACGGGCGGGCAGATACGCAGTATTTT.

This clonotype has ten or more counts. J is TRBJ2-3 and V is TRBV5-1; D is undetermined. CDR1 and CDR2 from the germline V gene are SGHRS and YFSETQ. CDR3 length: 15 amino acids. With 4 bases removed from V and 0 bases from J, the gap between germline ends came to 12 bases. This CDR3 is CASSGRATSTDTQYF. CDR3 coding DNA: TGCGCCAGCAGCGGTAGGGCTACTAGCACAGATACGCAGTATTTT.

This clonotype was seen many times. V and J are TRBV28 and TRBJ2-1, with TRBD2 identical over 9 bases. After removal of 6 bases from V and 4 bases from J, the junction contained 7 bases not matched to a gene. The V gene's germline CDR1 is MDHEN and CDR2 SYDVKM. The length of the CDR3 is 15 residues. DNA of the CDR3: TGTGCCAGCAGCAGGGCTAGCGGGATTTACAATGAGCAGTTCTTC. Residues: CASSRASGIYNEQFF.

This clonotype was seen repeatedly, ten times or more. J is TRBJ2-1 and V is TRBV7-2; D is perhaps TRBD2 (6 bases). This CDR3 has 18 amino acids. Germline CDR1 and CDR2: SGHTA and FQGNSA. Trimming took off 2 bases at V and 4 bases at J, with 21 bases between the two ends. In nucleotides, the CDR3 is TGTGCCAGCAGCTTATTGCCCGCGGGGAGCGGAGGATACAATGAGCAGTTCTTC. This codes for CASSLLPAGSGGYNEQFF.

This clonotype has only a few counts. The gene calls are TRBV12-3 or TRBV12-4 and TRBJ2-3; perhaps TRBD1 as D (7 bases). V was pared by 5 bases and J by 5 bases, with 20 bases between. The CDR3 runs to 16 residues. CDR3 nucleotides: TGTGCCAGCAGTCCCAGGACAGGAGGGGGTCTAGATACGCAGTATTTT. It is translated as CASSPRTGGGLDTQYF.

In this sample, this clonotype turned up many times. The rearrangement uses TRBV11-2 and TRBJ2-1; D may be TRBD1 or TRBD2 (5 bases each). From germline, CDR1 is SGHAT and CDR2 FQNNGV. CDR3 length equals 14 residues. Trimming shortened V by 4 bases and J by 8 bases, and 15 bases separated the two germline ends. CDR3 DNA: TGTGCCAGCAGCTCGCTTTTGAGGGGCGATGAGCAGTTCTTC. Protein: CASSSLLRGDEQFF.

The genes are TRBV20-1 and TRBJ2-7; D is undetermined. This CDR3 is built from 12 residues. Germline values: CDR1 DFQATT, CDR2 SNEGSKA (reference sequence). Trimming left V 1 base short and J 2 bases short, with 6 bases between. The CDR3, as DNA: TGCAGTGCTAGAGTACTCACCTACGAGCAGTACTTC. Its protein product is CSARVLTYEQYF.

The chain employs TRBV5-4 and TRBJ1-4; D not certain. V lost 4 bases and J lost 7, with 17 bases in between. Germline V gene lookup returns CDR1 SGHNT and CDR2 YYREEE (reference sequence). The CDR3 covers 15 residues. CDR3 in amino acids: CASSLGGQEGEKLFF. In DNA form, the CDR3 reads TGTGCCAGCAGCCTGGGCGGGCAGGAGGGTGAAAAACTGTTTTTT. The whole variable domain, remainder taken from reference TRBV5-4 and TRBJ1-4, is ETGVTQSPTHLIKTRGQQVTLRCSSQSGHNTVSWYQQALGQGPQFIFQYYREEENGRGNFPPRFSGLQFPNYSSELNVNALELDDSALYLCASSLGGQEGEKLFFGSGTQLSVL.